The 20 T cell receptor beta chains listed next were all sequenced from one sample in a study of OX40 agonist ivuxolimab in advanced cancers. Generated by immunoSEQ multiplex PCR, the TCRdb table keeps only in-frame clones and is missing some. The sample yields 60,000 to 85,000 clones, approximately 87% seen once. The source material was CD4+ or CD8+ T cells sorted from blood, sampled in a trial of the OX40 agonist ivuxolimab. The receptors stem from an adult with an advanced solid tumor such as melanoma, head and neck, liver or kidney cancer.

The V gene is TRBV18, the J gene TRBJ2-4; 12 nucleotides match TRBD1. Germline V gene lookup returns CDR1 KGHSH and CDR2 LQKENI. The CDR3 runs 18 residues. V trimming: 5 bases; J trimming: 0 bases; junction bases outside the gene matches: 8. The CDR3: CASSSTGTGGAAKNIQYF. The CDR3 DNA reads TGTGCCAGCTCATCAACCGGGACAGGGGGCGCAGCCAAAAACATTCAGTACTTC.

This chain joins TRBV11-2 and TRBJ2-3, with D maybe TRBD2 (5 bases). In germline, CDR1 is SGHAT, CDR2 FQNNGV. V lost 1 base and J lost 3, with 8 bases in between. The CDR3 totals 14 residues. CDR3 in DNA: TGTGCCAGCAGCTTAGTCCCGGGAACAGATACGCAGTATTTT. It yields the protein CASSLVPGTDTQYF.

The chain uses TRBV5-4 and TRBJ2-7, with 10 bases identical to TRBD2. Germline trimming cut 5 bases from V and 3 bases from J; bases unmatched to any gene: 5. Germline-derived CDR1 and CDR2 are SGHNT and YYREEE (reference sequence). The CDR3 is made up of 14 amino acids. This CDR3 reads CASSSGLAIYEQYF. In nucleotides, the CDR3 is TGTGCCAGCAGTTCGGGACTAGCGATCTACGAGCAGTACTTC.

Remarks on this clone: This same CDR3 is encoded by further DNA sequences in the sample. This chain links TRBV11-3 with TRBJ2-7; D may be TRBD1 (6 bases). CDR1 SGHNT and CDR2 YENEEA come from the germline V gene. The CDR3 consists of 12 residues. V lost 5 bases to trimming and J lost 4 bases, with 9 bases between them. CDR3 sequence: CASSPTGYEQYF. In DNA form, the CDR3 reads TGTGCCAGCAGCCCCACAGGGTACGAGCAGTACTTC.

The rearrangement joins TRBV6-6 to TRBJ2-1; D perhaps matches TRBD2 (5 bases). Germline CDR1 and CDR2: MNHNY and SVGAGI (reference sequence). The CDR3 contains 13 residues. V was pared by 2 bases and J by 4 bases, with 6 bases between. The CDR3 is CASSYRGYNEQFF. The DNA of the CDR3 is TGTGCCAGCAGTTACCGAGGGTACAATGAGCAGTTCTTC.

CDR3 nucleotides: TGTGCCAGCAGCCGAGAAACCGGGACATACGGCTACACCTTC. Its protein product is CASSRETGTYGYTF. The V and J genes are TRBV7-9 and TRBJ1-2; a weak D match, TRBD1 (6 bases). Germline V gene lookup returns CDR1 SEHNR and CDR2 FQNEAQ (reference sequence). Between the trimmed V and J ends, which lost 5 bases and 8 bases, there was a span of 18 bases. The CDR3 loop spans 14 amino acids.

This clone has a handful of counts. Other nucleotide sequences in the sample specify the same CDR3. The CDR3 loop reads CASSQGTGYEQYF. For the CDR3, the DNA is TGCGCCAGCAGCCAAGGGACAGGTTACGAGCAGTACTTC. The chain has TRBV4-3 and TRBJ2-7, with TRBD1 identical over 7 bases. Germline CDR1 is LGHNA and CDR2 is YSLEER. The CDR3 is 13 amino acids. The J segment lost 4 bases and the V segment lost 1 base, leaving 1 base of the junction unmatched.

The chain combines TRBV4-1 with TRBJ2-7; 12 bases are shared with TRBD1. Trimming took 1 base from V and 7 from J; bases not matched to a gene: 5. From germline, CDR1 is MGHRA and CDR2 YSYEKL. The CDR3 length is 15 residues. CDR3 coding DNA: TGCGCCAGCAGCCAAGCCGGGACAGGGGGCCGGGAGCAGTACTTC. Protein sequence: CASSQAGTGGREQYF.

The chain links TRBV2 to TRBJ2-7; 8 bases align to TRBD1. With V trimmed by 8 bases and J by 5 bases, 8 bases remained unmatched. The germline V gene encodes CDR1 SNHLY and CDR2 FYNNEI. This CDR3 comprises 13 residues. CDR3 nucleotides: TGTGCCAGCGGTACAGGGGGTGTCGACGAGCAGTACTTC. This sequence encodes CASGTGGVDEQYF.

The chain recombines TRBV4-2 with TRBJ1-2; D might be TRBD1 (5 bases). The V end lost 1 base, the J end lost 4 bases, and 19 bases lay between the germline ends. CDR1 LGHNA and CDR2 YNFKEQ come from the germline V gene. The CDR3 extends over 17 amino acids. As DNA, the CDR3 is TGTGCCAGCAGCCAAGTTGGGTTTACAGGCCTCGGCTATGGCTACACCTTC. Translated, it gives CASSQVGFTGLGYGYTF.

The rearrangement uses TRBV6-1 and TRBJ1-6; the D is unclear. The CDR3 spans 13 residues. CDR1 and CDR2 from the germline V gene are MNHNS and SASEGT. Trimming removed 7 bases from V and 7 bases from J, with 11 bases in between. The CDR3 DNA follows: TGTGCCAGCAATTCTGGGTTCAATTCACCCCTCCACTTT. It specifies CASNSGFNSPLHF.

The genes are TRBV13 and TRBJ1-6; the match to TRBD1 covers 10 bases. The length of the CDR3 is 15 residues. V was pared by 6 bases and J by 6 bases, with 5 bases of the junction left unmatched. The germline V gene has CDR1 PRHDT and CDR2 FYEKMQ (reference sequence). The CDR3 DNA follows: TGTGCCAGCAGTTTCGGACAGGGGGTTAATTCACCCCTCCACTTT. Amino acids: CASSFGQGVNSPLHF.

This rearrangement joins TRBV7-2 to TRBJ1-1; D is uncertain. V was pared by 1 base and J by 0 bases, with 9 bases between. CDR1 is SGHTA, CDR2 FQGNSA, per germline. The CDR3 totals 15 residues. CDR3 coding DNA: TGTGCCAGCAGCTTAGGGGTGCTTATGAACACTGAAGCTTTCTTT. It encodes CASSLGVLMNTEAFF.

CDR3 bases: TGTGCCAGCAGCTTAGCCAGCTACAATGAGCAGTTCTTC. It translates to CASSLASYNEQFF. The rearrangement uses TRBV11-3 and TRBJ2-1, with no clear D. V shed 1 base and J shed 3 bases, with 4 bases lying between them. This CDR3 contains 13 residues. The germline gives CDR1 SGHNT, CDR2 YENEEA.

The CDR3 reads CASSLVQGPYGYTF. The CDR3 DNA reads TGTGCCAGCAGCTTAGTACAGGGACCTTATGGCTACACCTTC. J is TRBJ1-2 and V is TRBV7-9, with a possible D match to TRBD1 (6 bases). V was trimmed by 1 base and J by 5 bases, leaving 11 bases between them. The CDR3 length is 14 residues. Germline V gene lookup returns CDR1 SEHNR and CDR2 FQNEAQ (reference sequence). Based on the CDR3 plus reference TRBV7-9 and TRBJ1-2, the full variable domain is DTGVSQNPRHKITKRGQNVTFRCDPISEHNRLYWYRQTLGQGPEFLTYFQNEAQLEKSRLLSDRFSAERPKGSFSTLEIQRTEQGDSAMYLCASSLVQGPYGYTFGSGTRLTVV.

This clone was counted many times. The CDR3 bases are TGTGCCAGCAGCTTGAGAGGCGCCGCCACCTTC. As protein: CASSLRGAATF. The gene calls are TRBV5-4 and TRBJ1-2; D unclear. V was trimmed by 1 base and J by 13 bases, leaving 11 bases between them. The CDR3 has 11 residues. Germline CDR1 SGHNT, CDR2 YYREEE (reference sequence).

The chain has TRBV2 and TRBJ2-7, with D possibly matching TRBD1 (6 bases). Germline lookup yields CDR1 SNHLY and CDR2 FYNNEI. CDR3 length equals 13 residues. V lost 6 bases, J lost 5 bases, and 14 bases lay in between. The CDR3 reads CASSGQGMHEQYF. The CDR3 DNA reads TGTGCCAGCAGCGGGCAGGGGATGCACGAGCAGTACTTC.

This clone was seen just once. The rearrangement links TRBV4-1 to TRBJ2-1; the D is unclear. V dropped 1 base and J dropped 6 bases, with 10 bases sitting between them. This CDR3 contains 14 residues. Germline CDR1 and CDR2: MGHRA and YSYEKL. The CDR3 DNA sequence: TGCGCCAGCAGCCAAGTTAGATCGGGCAATGAGCAGTTCTTC. Its protein product is CASSQVRSGNEQFF.

The rearrangement links TRBV27 to TRBJ2-5; weak D call: TRBD2 (5 bases). CDR3 length: 15 residues. The ends were cut back, 5 bases at V and 2 bases at J, with 15 bases in the middle. Germline assignment: CDR1 MNHEY and CDR2 SMNVEV (reference sequence). In DNA, the CDR3 is TGTGCCAGCAGTCTACAAGCGGCCCAACAAGAGACCCAGTACTTC. The encoded protein is CASSLQAAQQETQYF.

V and J are TRBV5-4 and TRBJ2-2; TRBD1 is a possible D gene (5 bases). The CDR3 runs to 14 residues. CDR1 is SGHNT and CDR2 is YYREEE in the germline V gene (reference sequence). V lost 4 bases, J lost 1 base, and 8 bases lay in between. CDR3: CASSHQGNTGELFF. The DNA for the CDR3 is TGTGCCAGCAGCCACCAGGGGAACACCGGGGAGCTGTTTTTT.